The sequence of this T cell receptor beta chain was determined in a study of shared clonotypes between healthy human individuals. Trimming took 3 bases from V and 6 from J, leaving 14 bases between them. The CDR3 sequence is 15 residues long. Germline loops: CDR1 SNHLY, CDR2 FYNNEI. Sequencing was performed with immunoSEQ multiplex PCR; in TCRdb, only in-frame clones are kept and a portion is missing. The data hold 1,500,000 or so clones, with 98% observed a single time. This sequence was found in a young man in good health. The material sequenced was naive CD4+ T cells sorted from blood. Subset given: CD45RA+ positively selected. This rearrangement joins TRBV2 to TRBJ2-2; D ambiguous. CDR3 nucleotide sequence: TGTGCCAGCAGTGAGCTGGTGCGGATACCCGGGGAGCTGTTTTTT. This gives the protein CASSELVRIPGELFF.